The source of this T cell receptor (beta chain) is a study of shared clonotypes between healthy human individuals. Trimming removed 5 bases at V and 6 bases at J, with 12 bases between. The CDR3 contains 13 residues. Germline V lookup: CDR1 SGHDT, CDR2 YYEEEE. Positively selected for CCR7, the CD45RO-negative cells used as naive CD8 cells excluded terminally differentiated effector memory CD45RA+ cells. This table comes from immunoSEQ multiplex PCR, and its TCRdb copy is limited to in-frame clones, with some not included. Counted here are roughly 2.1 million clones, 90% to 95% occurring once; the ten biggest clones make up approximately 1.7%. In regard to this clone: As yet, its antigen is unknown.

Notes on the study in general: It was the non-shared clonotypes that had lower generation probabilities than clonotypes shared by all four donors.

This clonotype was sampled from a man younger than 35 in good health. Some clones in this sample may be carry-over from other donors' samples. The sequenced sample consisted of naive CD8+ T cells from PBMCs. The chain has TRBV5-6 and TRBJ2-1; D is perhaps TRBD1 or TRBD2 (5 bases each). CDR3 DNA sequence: TGTGCCAGCAGGGCCAGGGACCCCAATGAGCAGTTCTTC. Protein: CASRARDPNEQFF.